Listed below are T cell receptor beta chains from one sample, sequenced in a study of identical twins. TCRdb processed the 5' RACE reads anew with MiXCR; each CDR3 protein has one entry. The table includes 650,000 to 750,000 distinct CDR3 sequences, 21% detected once. The same data also went into a second study, on T cells expressing NK-cell markers.

The sequencing sample was made of PBMCs. The receptor set was obtained from a woman between 18 and 30 years old in good health. Each CDR3 is given with its conserved first and last residue. D genes are given only for firm matches. A clone size is listed for some rows: how often the clone was seen (once, few, many), or a class if it is expanded.

D,J,size,V,DNA,CDR3
-,TRBJ2-7,few,TRBV12-3/TRBV12-4,TGTGCCAGCAGTTTGGCAGGGGGGATGAACGAGCAGTACTTC,CASSLAGGMNEQYF
TRBD1,TRBJ2-7,many,TRBV5-1,TGCGCCAGCAGCTTGGGAGGGACAGGGCCCACCTACGAGCAGTACTTC,CASSLGGTGPTYEQYF
TRBD2,TRBJ2-3,-,TRBV20-1,TGCAGTGCTGACGGACTAGCGGGCCGCGACACAGATACGCAGTATTTT,CSADGLAGRDTDTQYF
TRBD2,TRBJ2-7,-,TRBV2,TGTGCCAGCCTTGGGGCTAGCGGGGGCGAGCAGTACTTC,CASLGASGGEQYF
-,TRBJ2-3,few,TRBV5-1,TGCGCCAGCAGCTCGGGGACTTTTACTAGCACAGATACGCAGTATTTT,CASSSGTFTSTDTQYF
TRBD1,TRBJ1-2,few,TRBV20-1,TGCAGTGCTAGAGATCTCCTAGGGGGCAACTATGGCTACACCTTC,CSARDLLGGNYGYTF
-,TRBJ2-1,-,TRBV20-1,TGCAGTGCTTCGGGACTCACAGACAATGAGCAGTTCTTC,CSASGLTDNEQFF
-,TRBJ1-1,-,TRBV7-9,TGTGCCAGCACCTTGGGACAAGGGGACGTTGAAGCTTTCTTT,CASTLGQGDVEAFF
TRBD1,TRBJ1-3,-,TRBV29-1,TGCAGCGTTGGAAGGGACAGGGGAAACACCATATATTTT,CSVGRDRGNTIYF
-,TRBJ2-5,-,TRBV29-1,TGCAGCGTCGCTCCGGGACACAGGGAAGAGACCCAGTACTTC,CSVAPGHREETQYF
TRBD1,TRBJ1-1,many,TRBV29-1,TGCAGCGTGGGATCAGGGGGAACTGAAGCTTTCTTT,CSVGSGGTEAFF
-,TRBJ2-7,-,TRBV19,TGTGCCAGTAGGAAAGGGGGCTCCTACGAGCAGTACTTC,CASRKGGSYEQYF
-,TRBJ2-6,-,TRBV6-5,TGTGCCAGCAGTTACTCGGGCACCCTAAGCTCTGGGGCCAACGTCCTGACTTTC,CASSYSGTLSSGANVLTF
-,TRBJ1-6,many,TRBV10-3,TGTGCCATCAGTCACACCGACGACATCAATTCACCCCTCCACTTT,CAISHTDDINSPLHF
-,TRBJ1-5,-,TRBV20-1,TGCAGTGCCCTACCCGGGGCAGTTAATCAGCCCCAGCATTTT,CSALPGAVNQPQHF
-,TRBJ2-7,-,TRBV20-1,TGCAGTGCTAGTCGGCAGGGTAGAGATTACGAGCAGTACTTC,CSASRQGRDYEQYF
-,TRBJ1-4,-,TRBV20-1,TGCAGTGCCCCATCCAGACCGGCCACTAATGAAAAACTGTTTTTT,CSAPSRPATNEKLFF
-,TRBJ2-3,-,TRBV27,TGTGCCAGCAGTTTATCGCTAGCGAAAACAGATACGCAGTATTTT,CASSLSLAKTDTQYF
-,TRBJ2-7,-,TRBV7-9,TGTGCCAGCAGCTTAAATGGGCACCCCTGCGAGCAGTACTTC,CASSLNGHPCEQYF
-,TRBJ2-1,few,TRBV12-3/TRBV12-4,TGTGCCAGCAGCCGGAGGGCGACCAATGAGCAGTTCTTC,CASSRRATNEQFF
TRBD2,TRBJ2-5,-,TRBV5-1,TGCGCCAGCAGCTTGGCAGCTAGCGGGGTGGGAGAGACCCAGTACTTC,CASSLAASGVGETQYF
TRBD2,TRBJ2-7,many,TRBV10-3,TGTGCCATCAGTGCGACTAGCGGGGCCTCCTACGAGCAGTACTTC,CAISATSGASYEQYF
TRBD1,TRBJ2-3,-,TRBV9,TGTGCCAGCAGCGCCGAAACAGGGGTTATAACAGATACGCAGTATTTT,CASSAETGVITDTQYF
TRBD2,TRBJ2-1,-,TRBV24-1,TGTGCCACCAGTGGCTTCCTACTAGCGGTAATGTACAATGAGCAGTTCTTC,CATSGFLLAVMYNEQFF
TRBD1,TRBJ2-2,-,TRBV10-3,TGTGCCATCAGTGGGACAGGGAGGAAGAGAACCGGGGAGCTGTTTTTT,CAISGTGRKRTGELFF
-,TRBJ1-6,few,TRBV27,TGTGCCAGCAGTTTATTGGTCGGTGGTAATTCACCCCTCCACTTT,CASSLLVGGNSPLHF
TRBD1,TRBJ2-7,-,TRBV7-9,TGTGCCAGCAGCTCTGGGACAGGTCGGGACGAGCAGTACTTC,CASSSGTGRDEQYF